A selection of T cell receptor beta chains follows, all from one sample in a study of T cell repertoires in cytomegalovirus infection. In TCRdb, the reads were re-called with MiXCR into one record per CDR3 protein. This table holds hundreds of thousands of distinct CDR3 sequences, 22% found once. The source material was CD8+ T cells from PBMCs. These receptors came from a human donor in good health (CMV status not recorded). Some clones in this sample may be carry-over from other donors' samples. CDR3s leave out the opening cysteine and the closing phenylalanine or tryptophan.

TRBJ2-1	TRBV7-2	ANGLTSGAEQF
TRBJ1-1	TRBV7-9	ASSSSDRGPTEAF
TRBJ1-6	TRBV7-2	ASSWDTVGNSPLH
TRBJ1-2	TRBV6-5	ASRDRGHGYT
TRBJ2-7	TRBV10-3	AISESGQGKDEQY
TRBJ1-1	TRBV19	ASRGQFEAF
TRBJ2-3	TRBV29-1	SARGDPGTDTQY
TRBJ2-1	TRBV25-1	ASSSGEPGEQF
TRBJ2-1	TRBV11-2	ASSSWTESSYNEQF
TRBJ1-5	TRBV19	ASSIDAGPNQPQH
TRBJ2-3	TRBV9	ASSGLAGVITSTDTQY
TRBJ2-7	TRBV20-1	SATTGSVYEQY
TRBJ1-6	TRBV7-9	ASSFSHPKSSYNSPLH
TRBJ1-4	TRBV14	ASSRTDGATNEKLF
TRBJ1-1	TRBV4-1	ASSQDHPGQGAF
TRBJ1-1	TRBV19	ASSIRGATEAF
TRBJ2-1	TRBV7-6	ATSTSNEQF
TRBJ2-7	TRBV6-6	ASSPPGTGYEQY
TRBJ1-1	TRBV10-3	AISDVRGRWTEAF
TRBJ1-1	TRBV7-2	ASSLRAEMNTEAF
TRBJ1-6	TRBV25-1	ASSGAWDSPLH
TRBJ2-4	TRBV5-6	ASSYYSGGENIQY
TRBJ2-3	TRBV9	ASSPRAGGQADTQY
TRBJ1-1	TRBV12-3/TRBV12-4	ASSFLSPNTEAF
TRBJ1-4	TRBV19	ASSKQGWEEKLF
TRBJ1-1	TRBV5-1	ATREGLGGTEAF
TRBJ2-3	TRBV7-9	ASSVSGTQSVADTQY
TRBJ2-5	TRBV7-6	ASSLPRDGEETQY
TRBJ1-5	TRBV2	ASRAGTGGNQPQH
TRBJ2-3	TRBV29-1	SVVGDTQY
TRBJ2-7	TRBV28	ASSLKAVFSYEQY
TRBJ2-5	TRBV12-5	ASGPGQGQTQY
TRBJ1-5	TRBV27	ASSSSSYVQPQH
TRBJ2-1	TRBV16	ASSLPGQPNEQF
TRBJ2-7	TRBV2	ASSDSTGDEQY
TRBJ2-1	TRBV28	ASSLLSRPDNEQF
TRBJ2-7	TRBV28	ASSFWDQSREQY